These 30 T cell receptor beta chains share one sample of origin, sequenced in a study of blood T cell repertoires in COVID-19. The table came from immunoSEQ multiplex PCR; TCRdb's copy has only in-frame clones and leaves some out. The sample has some 40,000 clones; 90% to 95% are singletons. The specimen sequenced was peripheral blood. These TCRs come from a man aged 45-65 years with COVID-19, enrolled during active disease.

The chain recombines TRBV3-1 (or the pseudogene TRBV3-2) with TRBJ2-5, with D hard to call. Germline V lookup: CDR1 LGHDT, CDR2 YNNKEL (reference sequence). The CDR3 has 13 amino acids. With 1 base removed from V and 1 base from J, the gap between germline ends came to 4 bases. Here the CDR3 reads CASSQVLQETQYF. The CDR3 DNA reads as TGTGCCAGCAGCCAAGTTCTCCAAGAGACCCAGTACTTC.

This chain joins TRBV5-5 and TRBJ2-7, with D perhaps matching TRBD2 (5 bases). V was clipped by 1 base and J by 1 base, with 21 bases between them. CDR1 and CDR2 (germline): SGHKS, YYEKEE (reference sequence). This CDR3 is built from 18 residues. The CDR3 coding sequence is TGTGCCAGCAGCTTGAGGTACGGGGTAGCTCCAATTTCCTACGAGCAGTACTTC. Translating gives CASSLRYGVAPISYEQYF.

The V and J genes are TRBV29-1 and TRBJ2-5; 12 bases are shared with TRBD1. The CDR3 contains 14 residues. From germline, CDR1 is SQVTM and CDR2 ANQGSEA. V shed 5 bases, J shed 5 bases, and the junction held 6 bases outside the gene matches. The CDR3 DNA sequence: TGCAGCGTTCGGGACAGGGGGCGATCGGAGACCCAGTACTTC. Its protein product is CSVRDRGRSETQYF.

The chain couples TRBV7-9 to TRBJ1-2; 9 bases line up with TRBD1. V shed 6 bases, J shed 6 bases, and the junction held 8 bases outside the gene matches. The CDR3 extends over 14 amino acids. CDR1 is SEHNR and CDR2 is FQNEAQ in the germline V gene (reference sequence). CDR3 sequence (DNA): TGTGCCAGCAGACTAGGTACAGGGGGCAATGGCTACACCTTC. Translation: CASRLGTGGNGYTF.

In its sample, this clone was seen once. The genes are TRBV7-9 and TRBJ2-5, with 9 bases aligning to TRBD2. The CDR3 is 14 residues long. V shed 5 bases and J 5 bases; nucleotides not matched to a gene: 6. Per the germline V gene, CDR1 is SEHNR and CDR2 is FQNEAQ (reference sequence). Written as DNA, the CDR3 is TGTGCCAGCAGCGAGGGGACTAGCTGGGAGACCCAGTACTTC. This codes for CASSEGTSWETQYF. The full variable domain, rest sourced from reference TRBV7-9 and TRBJ2-5, is DTGVSQNPRHKITKRGQNVTFRCDPISEHNRLYWYRQTLGQGPEFLTYFQNEAQLEKSRLLSDRFSAERPKGSFSTLEIQRTEQGDSAMYLCASSEGTSWETQYFGPGTRLLVL.

The chain recombines TRBV7-9 with TRBJ1-6, with no clear D. Germline V lookup: CDR1 SEHNR, CDR2 FQNEAQ (reference sequence). There are 12 residues in the CDR3. Between the trimmed V and J ends, which lost 5 bases and 8 bases, there was a span of 7 bases. CDR3 protein: CASSPSDSPLHF. The CDR3 DNA reads as TGTGCCAGCAGCCCGAGTGATTCACCCCTCCACTTT.

V and J are TRBV11-2 and TRBJ1-1, with TRBD1 as a possible D gene (6 bases). Per germline, CDR1 SGHAT and CDR2 FQNNGV. This CDR3 comprises 13 residues. V was cut by 1 base and J by 4 bases, with 7 bases left in between. The CDR3 spells CASSLGDITEAFF. The CDR3 DNA reads TGTGCCAGCAGCTTAGGGGACATCACTGAAGCTTTCTTT.

J is TRBJ1-4 and V is TRBV2; D is ambiguous. Germline lookup yields CDR1 SNHLY and CDR2 FYNNEI. Trimming pared 2 bases from V and 7 bases from J, leaving 14 bases between. There are 15 residues in the CDR3. DNA for the CDR3: TGTGCCAGCAGTGAAACGGGGATGTATGGTGAAAAACTGTTTTTT. Translated, it gives CASSETGMYGEKLFF.

The chain joins TRBV6-5 to TRBJ2-3, with 9 bases that match TRBD2. The CDR3 is made up of 14 amino acids. Germline V lookup: CDR1 MNHEY, CDR2 SVGAGI. Losses at the gene ends were 6 bases for V and 4 bases for J; bases not matched to a gene: 5. For the CDR3, the DNA is TGTGCCAGCAGGTTTAGCGGGAGCGCAGATACGCAGTATTTT. Translated: CASRFSGSADTQYF.

The rearrangement uses TRBV28 and TRBJ2-2; tentative D call: TRBD1 (6 bases). The germline V and J ends were trimmed by 6 bases and 1 base, with 9 bases remaining between them. From germline, CDR1 is MDHEN and CDR2 SYDVKM. CDR3 size: 14 residues. CDR3 residues: CASRQGMNTGELFF. The DNA of the CDR3 is TGTGCCAGCAGACAGGGAATGAACACCGGGGAGCTGTTTTTT.

The CDR3 DNA is TGTGCCAGCAGCTTATCGTTAGCGGGAGTGGGAGGAGAGACCCAGTACTTC. Translated: CASSLSLAGVGGETQYF. V and J are TRBV7-8 and TRBJ2-5; 9 bases align to TRBD2. CDR3 length: 17 amino acids. The V segment lost 2 bases and the J segment 4 bases; nucleotides outside the gene matches: 11. CDR1 and CDR2 from the germline V gene are SGHVS and FQNEAQ.

V is TRBV30 and J is TRBJ1-2, with 10 bases matching TRBD1. V dropped 4 bases and J dropped 5; count of bases not matched to a gene: 10. CDR3 length: 15 amino acids. CDR1 and CDR2 from the germline V gene are GTSNPN and SVGIG (reference sequence). In DNA, the CDR3 is TGTGCCTGGATTCTCCCAGGACAGGGGGGATATGGCTACACCTTC. As protein: CAWILPGQGGYGYTF.

The chain employs TRBV6-1 and TRBJ2-2; 7 positions agree with TRBD1. CDR3 size: 16 residues. Germline lookup yields CDR1 MNHNS and CDR2 SASEGT. V was pared by 1 base and J by 6 bases, with 8 bases of the junction left unmatched. Here the CDR3 reads CASSEVGRGIPGELFF. The CDR3 DNA sequence: TGTGCCAGCAGTGAAGTGGGCAGGGGGATCCCCGGGGAGCTGTTTTTT.

This chain joins TRBV6-1 and TRBJ2-1; TRBD2 aligns across 8 bases. Germline CDR1 is MNHNS and CDR2 is SASEGT. This CDR3 has 15 residues. V shed 2 bases, J shed 4 bases, and the junction held 4 bases outside the gene matches. CDR3 loop: CASSESTSAYNEQFF. CDR3 nucleotide sequence: TGTGCCAGCAGTGAATCGACTAGCGCGTACAATGAGCAGTTCTTC.

The chain has TRBV7-2 and TRBJ1-6, with unresolved D. CDR3 length: 15 amino acids. CDR1 SGHTA and CDR2 FQGNSA come from the germline V gene. Trimming left V 2 bases short and J 6 bases short, with 11 bases between. CDR3 sequence: CASSLYGGANSPLHF. The CDR3 bases are TGTGCCAGCAGCTTATACGGCGGTGCTAATTCACCCCTCCACTTT.

This clone occurred once. V usage is TRBV3-1 (or the pseudogene TRBV3-2) and J usage is TRBJ1-6, with TRBD1 as a possible D gene (5 bases). Germline-derived CDR1 and CDR2 are LGHDT and YNNKEL (reference sequence). V was trimmed by 2 bases and J by 8 bases, leaving 7 bases between them. This CDR3 has 13 amino acids. CDR3 nucleotides: TGTGCCAGCAGCCAATCGGGGGATTCACCCCTCCACTTT. This codes for CASSQSGDSPLHF.

This rearrangement joins TRBV11-2 to TRBJ2-7; TRBD2 matches at 14 bases. Trimming cost V 3 bases and J 2 bases; bases outside gene matches: 9. Germline loops: CDR1 SGHAT, CDR2 FQNNGV. The CDR3 runs 18 residues. DNA for the CDR3: TGTGCCAGCAGCTTTGCTTCCATGACTAGCGGGAGGGCCTACGAGCAGTACTTC. Translation gives CASSFASMTSGRAYEQYF.

This chain uses TRBV19 with TRBJ1-5, with no clear D. Germline V gene data show CDR1 as LNHDA and CDR2 as SQIVND (reference sequence). The CDR3 sequence is 13 residues long. CDR3 sequence reads: CWSRVYSNQPQHF. CDR3 bases: TGTTGGTCGAGGGTCTATAGCAATCAGCCCCAGCATTTT.

The V call is TRBV5-6, the J call TRBJ1-2; D possibly corresponds to TRBD1 (5 bases). The germline gives CDR1 SGHDT, CDR2 YYEEEE. Trimming took 4 bases from V and 4 from J, leaving 17 bases between them. CDR3 length: 15 amino acids. The CDR3 protein is CASSRDSAQFYGYTF. DNA of the CDR3: TGTGCCAGCAGCCGCGACAGTGCCCAATTCTATGGCTACACCTTC.

The chain combines TRBV5-1 with TRBJ1-2; D gene uncertain. The CDR3 is made up of 14 amino acids. Trimming left V 2 bases short and J 5 bases short, with 13 bases between. Germline CDR1 reads SGHRS; CDR2 reads YFSETQ. The CDR3 is CASSFDNTGYGYTF. The CDR3 DNA is TGCGCCAGCAGCTTCGACAATACGGGGTATGGCTACACCTTC.

This clone was detected only once. The rearrangement uses TRBV2 and TRBJ1-3, with TRBD1 matching 7 bases. V was clipped by 6 bases and J by 4 bases; unmatched bases: 12. Germline CDR1 reads SNHLY; CDR2 reads FYNNEI. The CDR3 runs 16 residues. The chain's CDR3 is CASSATGARAGNTIYF. The CDR3 region has the DNA TGTGCCAGCAGCGCCACAGGGGCTCGTGCAGGAAACACCATATATTTT.

This chain links TRBV28 with TRBJ1-6; maybe TRBD1 (6 bases). V was trimmed by 6 bases and J by 14 bases, leaving 20 bases between them. The CDR3 loop spans 14 amino acids. CDR1 is MDHEN and CDR2 is SYDVKM in the germline V gene. CDR3 DNA: TGTGCCAGCAGGGTACAGGGTCTCAAAGCGACCCTCCACTTT. It encodes CASRVQGLKATLHF.

The genes are TRBV5-8 and TRBJ2-1, with 10 nucleotides matching TRBD2. Per the germline V gene, CDR1 is SGHTS and CDR2 is YDEGEE. The trim removed 7 bases at V and 2 bases at J, leaving 6 bases unmatched. The CDR3 consists of 15 residues. CDR3 loop: CASYRAGGAYNEQFF. The CDR3, as DNA: TGTGCCAGCTACAGAGCGGGAGGGGCCTACAATGAGCAGTTCTTC.

This clone was seen a single time. V is TRBV24-1 and J is TRBJ1-3, with D unclear. V lost 0 bases and J lost 2, with 10 bases in between. This CDR3 spans 16 amino acids. The germline CDR1 and CDR2 sequences are KGHDR and SFDVKD. CDR3 coding DNA: TGTGCCACCAGTGATTTGGGCAGGCGACCTGGAAACACCATATATTTT. Protein: CATSDLGRRPGNTIYF.

This clone was detected only once. The chain combines TRBV7-9 with TRBJ1-2, with D perhaps TRBD1 (6 bases). The ends were cut back, 7 bases at V and 8 bases at J, with 14 bases in the middle. Germline V CDR1 and CDR2: SEHNR, FQNEAQ (reference sequence). There are 12 residues in the CDR3. CDR3 in DNA: TGTGCCAGCACCCAGGGGCAGGGCGGCTACACCTTC. It specifies CASTQGQGGYTF. The entire variable domain, with the rest obtained from reference TRBV7-9 and TRBJ1-2, is as follows: DTGVSQNPRHKITKRGQNVTFRCDPISEHNRLYWYRQTLGQGPEFLTYFQNEAQLEKSRLLSDRFSAERPKGSFSTLEIQRTEQGDSAMYLCASTQGQGGYTFGSGTRLTVV.

This rearrangement joins TRBV1 to TRBJ2-7; no DNA check was done on the table's D call, TRBD2. TRBV1 has pseudogene status. The CDR3 has 15 amino acids. The CDR3 coding sequence is TGCACCAGCAGCCAAGACGGGACTAGTCCCTACGAGCAGTACTTC. Translated, it gives CTSSQDGTSPYEQYF.

The chain uses TRBV18 and TRBJ2-7; 8 nucleotides agree with TRBD1. This CDR3 has 14 residues. Germline V gene sequence: CDR1 KGHSH, CDR2 LQKENI. V trimming: 3 bases; J trimming: 4 bases; junction bases outside the gene matches: 5. The CDR3 loop reads CASSPRQGQYEQYF. The DNA for the CDR3 is TGTGCCAGCTCACCTCGACAGGGGCAGTACGAGCAGTACTTC. Complete variable domain (other parts from reference TRBV18 and TRBJ2-7): NAGVMQNPRHLVRRRGQEARLRCSPMKGHSHVYWYRQLPEEGLKFMVYLQKENIIDESGMPKERFSAEFPKEGPSILRIQQVVRGDSAAYFCASSPRQGQYEQYFGPGTRLTVT.

This chain joins TRBV10-3 and TRBJ1-3; 9 bases align to TRBD1. There are 14 residues in the CDR3. CDR1 is ENHRY and CDR2 is SYGVKD in the germline V gene. The junction had 3 bases not matched to a gene; V was cut back by 6 bases and J by 3 bases. The CDR3 here is CAIRPGQGGNTIYF. In nucleotides, the CDR3 is TGTGCCATCAGACCGGGACAGGGTGGAAACACCATATATTTT.

This clone occurred once. The gene calls are TRBV30 and TRBJ1-2; D is unresolved. The CDR3 is 12 residues long. V lost 2 bases and J lost 7, with 11 bases in between. Germline CDR1 is GTSNPN and CDR2 is SVGIG (reference sequence). CDR3 DNA sequence: TGTGCCTGGAGTCTAGGTCTCTCTGGCTACACCTTC. Translating it yields CAWSLGLSGYTF.

The V and J genes are TRBV5-4 and TRBJ2-3; 7 positions match TRBD1. CDR1 SGHNT and CDR2 YYREEE come from the germline V gene (reference sequence). Losses at the gene ends were 3 bases for V and 0 bases for J; bases not matched to a gene: 7. The CDR3 has 16 residues. The CDR3 sequence: CASSSDRAKSTDTQYF. In DNA, the CDR3 is TGTGCCAGCAGCTCCGACAGGGCAAAAAGCACAGATACGCAGTATTTT.